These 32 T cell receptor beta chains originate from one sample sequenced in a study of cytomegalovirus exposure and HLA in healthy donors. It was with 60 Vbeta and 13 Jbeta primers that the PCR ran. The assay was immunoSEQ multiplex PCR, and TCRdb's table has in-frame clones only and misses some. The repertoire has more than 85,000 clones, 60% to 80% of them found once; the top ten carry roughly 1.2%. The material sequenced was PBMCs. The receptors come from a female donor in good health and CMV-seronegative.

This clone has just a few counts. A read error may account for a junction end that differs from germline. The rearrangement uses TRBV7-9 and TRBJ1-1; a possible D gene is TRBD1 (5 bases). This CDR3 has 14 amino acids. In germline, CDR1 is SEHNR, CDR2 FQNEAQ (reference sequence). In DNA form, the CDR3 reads TGTTCCAGCAGACTACCGCAGGGGAACACTGAAGCTTTCTTT. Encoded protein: CSSRLPQGNTEAFF.

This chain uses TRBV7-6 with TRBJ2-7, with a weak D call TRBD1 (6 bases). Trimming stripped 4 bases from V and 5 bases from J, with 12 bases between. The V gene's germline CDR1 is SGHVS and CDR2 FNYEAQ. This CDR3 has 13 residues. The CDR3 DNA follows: TGTGCCAGCAGCTGGCGCAGGGGAGACGAGCAGTACTTC. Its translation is CASSWRRGDEQYF.

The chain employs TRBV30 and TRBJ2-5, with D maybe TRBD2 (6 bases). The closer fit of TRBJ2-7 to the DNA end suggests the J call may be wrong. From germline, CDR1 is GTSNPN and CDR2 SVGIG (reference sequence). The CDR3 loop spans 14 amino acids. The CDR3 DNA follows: TGTGCCTGGATTGGTTCAGGAGGGAGCTACGAGCAGTACTTC. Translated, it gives CAWIGSGGSYEQYF.

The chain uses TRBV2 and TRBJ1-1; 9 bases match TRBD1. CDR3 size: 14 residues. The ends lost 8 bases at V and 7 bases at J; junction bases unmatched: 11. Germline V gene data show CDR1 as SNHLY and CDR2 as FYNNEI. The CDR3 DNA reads TGTGCCAGCTCTACGGACAGGGGAAGCTTTGAAGCTTTCTTT. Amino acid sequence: CASSTDRGSFEAFF.

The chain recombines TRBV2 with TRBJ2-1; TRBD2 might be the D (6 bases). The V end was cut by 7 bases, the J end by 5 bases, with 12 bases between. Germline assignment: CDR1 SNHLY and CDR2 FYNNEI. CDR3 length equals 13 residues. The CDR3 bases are TGTGCCAGCAAGGCAGGGAGGAACAATGAGCAGTTCTTC. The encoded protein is CASKAGRNNEQFF.

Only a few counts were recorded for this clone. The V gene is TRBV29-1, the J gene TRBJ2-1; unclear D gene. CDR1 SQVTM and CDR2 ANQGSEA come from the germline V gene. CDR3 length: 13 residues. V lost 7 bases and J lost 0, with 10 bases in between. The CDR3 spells CSDLLSSYNEQFF. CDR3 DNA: TGCAGCGATTTGTTGAGCTCCTACAATGAGCAGTTCTTC.

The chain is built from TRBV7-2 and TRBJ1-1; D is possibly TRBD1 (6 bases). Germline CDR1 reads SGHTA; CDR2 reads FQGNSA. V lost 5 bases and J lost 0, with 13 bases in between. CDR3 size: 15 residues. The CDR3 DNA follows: TGTGCCAGCAGCCCCCAGGGGTCCATGAACACTGAAGCTTTCTTT. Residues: CASSPQGSMNTEAFF. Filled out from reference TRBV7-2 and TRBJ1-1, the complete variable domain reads GAGVSQSPSNKVTEKGKDVELRCDPISGHTALYWYRQSLGQGLEFLIYFQGNSAPDKSGLPSDRFSAERTGGSVSTLTIQRTQQEDSAVYLCASSPQGSMNTEAFFGQGTRLTVV.

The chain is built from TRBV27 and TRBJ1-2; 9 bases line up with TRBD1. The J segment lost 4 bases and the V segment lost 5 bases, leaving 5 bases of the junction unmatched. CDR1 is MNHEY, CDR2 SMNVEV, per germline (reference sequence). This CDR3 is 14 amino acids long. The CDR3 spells CASSPGTGSYGYTF. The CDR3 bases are TGTGCCAGCAGTCCCGGGACAGGGTCCTATGGCTACACCTTC.

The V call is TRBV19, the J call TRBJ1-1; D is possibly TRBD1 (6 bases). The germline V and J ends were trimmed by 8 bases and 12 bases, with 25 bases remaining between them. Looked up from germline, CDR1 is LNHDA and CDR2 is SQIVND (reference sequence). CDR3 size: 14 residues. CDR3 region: CASQPGHQATSPFF. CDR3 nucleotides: TGTGCCAGTCAACCGGGACACCAAGCCACTAGTCCTTTCTTT.

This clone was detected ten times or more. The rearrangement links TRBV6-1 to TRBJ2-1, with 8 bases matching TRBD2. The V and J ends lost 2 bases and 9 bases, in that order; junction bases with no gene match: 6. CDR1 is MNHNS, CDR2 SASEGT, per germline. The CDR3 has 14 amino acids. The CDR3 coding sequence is TGTGCCAGCAGTGAAACGGGGGGGTTCGGTGAGCAGTTCTTC. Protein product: CASSETGGFGEQFF.

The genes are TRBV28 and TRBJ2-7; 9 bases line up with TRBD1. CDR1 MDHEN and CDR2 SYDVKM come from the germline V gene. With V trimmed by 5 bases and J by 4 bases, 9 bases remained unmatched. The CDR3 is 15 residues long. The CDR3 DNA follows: TGTGCCAGCAGTCCATACAGGGGGCGCGGGTACGAGCAGTACTTC. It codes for CASSPYRGRGYEQYF.

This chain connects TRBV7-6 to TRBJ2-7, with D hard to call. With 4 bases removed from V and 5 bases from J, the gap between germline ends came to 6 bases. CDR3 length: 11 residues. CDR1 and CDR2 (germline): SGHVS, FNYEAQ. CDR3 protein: CASSSSDEQYF. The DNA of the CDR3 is TGTGCCAGCAGCTCAAGCGACGAGCAGTACTTC.

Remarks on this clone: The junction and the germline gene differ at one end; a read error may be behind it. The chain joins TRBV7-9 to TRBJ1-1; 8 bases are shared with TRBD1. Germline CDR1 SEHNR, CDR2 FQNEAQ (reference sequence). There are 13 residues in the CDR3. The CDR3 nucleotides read TGTTCCAGCAGCTTAACAGGGGGCACTGAAGCTTTCTTT. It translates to CSSSLTGGTEAFF.

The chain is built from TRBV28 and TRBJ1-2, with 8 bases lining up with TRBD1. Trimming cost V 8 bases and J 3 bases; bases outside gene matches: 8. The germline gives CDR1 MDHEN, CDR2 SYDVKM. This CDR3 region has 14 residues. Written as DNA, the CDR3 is TGTGCCAGCGAAAGGACGACAGGGGACTATGGCTACACCTTC. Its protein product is CASERTTGDYGYTF.

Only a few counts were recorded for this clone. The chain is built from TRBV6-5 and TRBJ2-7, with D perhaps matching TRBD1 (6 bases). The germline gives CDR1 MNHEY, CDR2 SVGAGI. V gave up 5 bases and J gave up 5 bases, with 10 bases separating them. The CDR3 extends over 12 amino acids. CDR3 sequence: CASSTGSHEQYF. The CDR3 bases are TGTGCCAGCAGTACAGGGTCCCACGAGCAGTACTTC.

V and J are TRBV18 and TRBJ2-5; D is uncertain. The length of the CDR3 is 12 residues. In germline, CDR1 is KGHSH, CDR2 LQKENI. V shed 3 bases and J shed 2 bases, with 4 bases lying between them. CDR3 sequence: CASSPQQETQYF. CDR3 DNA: TGTGCCAGCTCACCCCAGCAAGAGACCCAGTACTTC.

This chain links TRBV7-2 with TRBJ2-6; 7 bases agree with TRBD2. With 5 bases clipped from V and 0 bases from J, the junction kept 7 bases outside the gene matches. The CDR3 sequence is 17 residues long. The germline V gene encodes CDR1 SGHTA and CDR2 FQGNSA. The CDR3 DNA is TGTGCCAGCAGCCCCAACGGCGGGGGCTCTGGGGCCAACGTCCTGACTTTC. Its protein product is CASSPNGGGSGANVLTF.

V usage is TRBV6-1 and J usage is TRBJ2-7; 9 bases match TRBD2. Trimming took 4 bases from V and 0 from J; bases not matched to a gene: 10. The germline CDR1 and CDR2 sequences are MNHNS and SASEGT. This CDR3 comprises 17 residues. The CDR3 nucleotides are TGTGCCAGCAGTGTTAGCGGGAGTGGAGTTAGCTCCTACGAGCAGTACTTC. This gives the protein CASSVSGSGVSSYEQYF.

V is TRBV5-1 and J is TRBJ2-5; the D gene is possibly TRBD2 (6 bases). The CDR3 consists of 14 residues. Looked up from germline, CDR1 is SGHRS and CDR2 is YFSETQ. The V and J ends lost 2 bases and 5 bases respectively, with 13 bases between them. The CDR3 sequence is CASSFGGVGETQYF. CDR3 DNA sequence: TGCGCCAGCAGCTTCGGGGGAGTAGGGGAGACCCAGTACTTC.

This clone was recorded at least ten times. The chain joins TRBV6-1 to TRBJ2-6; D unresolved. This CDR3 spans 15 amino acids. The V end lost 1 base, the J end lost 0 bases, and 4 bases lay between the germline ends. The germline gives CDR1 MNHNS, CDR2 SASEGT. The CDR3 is CASSEGSSGANVLTF. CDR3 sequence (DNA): TGTGCCAGCAGTGAAGGGAGCTCTGGGGCCAACGTCCTGACTTTC.

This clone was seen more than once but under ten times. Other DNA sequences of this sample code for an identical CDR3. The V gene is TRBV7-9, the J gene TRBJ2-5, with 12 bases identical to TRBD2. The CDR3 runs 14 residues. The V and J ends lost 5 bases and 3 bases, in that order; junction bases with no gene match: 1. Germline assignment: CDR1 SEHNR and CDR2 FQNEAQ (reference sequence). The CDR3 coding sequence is TGTGCCAGCAGCCGGACTAGCGGGAAAGAGACCCAGTACTTC. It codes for CASSRTSGKETQYF.

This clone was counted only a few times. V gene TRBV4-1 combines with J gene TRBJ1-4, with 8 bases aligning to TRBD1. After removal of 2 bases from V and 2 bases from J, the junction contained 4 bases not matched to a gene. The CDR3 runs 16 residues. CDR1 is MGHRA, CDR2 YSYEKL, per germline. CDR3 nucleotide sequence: TGCGCCAGCAGCCAACAGGGGGCGCGGACTAATGAAAAACTGTTTTTT. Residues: CASSQQGARTNEKLFF.

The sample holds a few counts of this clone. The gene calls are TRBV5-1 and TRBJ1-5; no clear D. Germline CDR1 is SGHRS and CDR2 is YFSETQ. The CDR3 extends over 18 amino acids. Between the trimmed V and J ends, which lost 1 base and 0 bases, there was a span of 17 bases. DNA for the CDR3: TGCGCCAGCAGCTTGAAACCATCATCGCAACATAGCAATCAGCCCCAGCATTTT. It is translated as CASSLKPSSQHSNQPQHF. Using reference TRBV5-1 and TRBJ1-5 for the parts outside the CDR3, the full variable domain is KAGVTQTPRYLIKTRGQQVTLSCSPISGHRSVSWYQQTPGQGLQFLFEYFSETQRNKGNFPGRFSGRQFSNSRSEMNVSTLELGDSALYLCASSLKPSSQHSNQPQHFGDGTRLSIL.

CDR3 in amino acids: CASSLRTGQGNTEAFF. For the CDR3, the DNA is TGTGCCAGCAGTCTAAGGACAGGGCAAGGGAACACTGAAGCTTTCTTT. The J gene is TRBJ1-1, the V gene TRBV13; 8 bases are shared with TRBD1. This CDR3 comprises 16 residues. Trimming at V came to 6 bases and at J to 1 base, leaving 10 bases not matched to a gene. In germline, CDR1 is PRHDT, CDR2 FYEKMQ (reference sequence).

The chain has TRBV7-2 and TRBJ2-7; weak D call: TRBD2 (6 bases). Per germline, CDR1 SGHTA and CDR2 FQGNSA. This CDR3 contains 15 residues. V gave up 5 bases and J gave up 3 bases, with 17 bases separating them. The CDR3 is CASSPAGSRNYEQYF. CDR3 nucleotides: TGTGCCAGCAGCCCTGCGGGGTCCCGAAACTACGAGCAGTACTTC.

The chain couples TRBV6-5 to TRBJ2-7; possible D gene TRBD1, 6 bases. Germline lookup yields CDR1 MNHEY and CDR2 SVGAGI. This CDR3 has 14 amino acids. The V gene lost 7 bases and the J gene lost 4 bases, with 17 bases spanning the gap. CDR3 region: CASTVAGVGYEQYF. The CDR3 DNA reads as TGTGCCAGCACCGTCGCAGGGGTTGGGTACGAGCAGTACTTC.

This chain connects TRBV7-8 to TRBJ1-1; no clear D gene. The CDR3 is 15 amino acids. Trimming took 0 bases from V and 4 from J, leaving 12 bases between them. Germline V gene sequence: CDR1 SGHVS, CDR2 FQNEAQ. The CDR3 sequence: CASSLARGESTEAFF. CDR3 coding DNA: TGTGCCAGCAGCTTAGCCCGGGGAGAAAGCACTGAAGCTTTCTTT.

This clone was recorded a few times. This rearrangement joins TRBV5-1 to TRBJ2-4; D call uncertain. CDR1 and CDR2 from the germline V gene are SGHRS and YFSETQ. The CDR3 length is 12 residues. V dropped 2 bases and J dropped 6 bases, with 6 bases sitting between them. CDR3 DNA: TGCGCCAGCAGCTTTAATTCAAACATTCAGTACTTC. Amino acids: CASSFNSNIQYF.

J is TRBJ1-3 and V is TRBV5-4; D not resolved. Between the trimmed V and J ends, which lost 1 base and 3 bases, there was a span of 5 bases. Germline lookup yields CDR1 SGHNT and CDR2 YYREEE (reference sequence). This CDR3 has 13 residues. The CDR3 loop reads CASSLYGGNTIYF. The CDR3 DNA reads TGTGCCAGCAGCTTGTACGGTGGAAACACCATATATTTT.

Here the CDR3 reads CASSRRGSRTGELFF. Here the CDR3 DNA reads TGTGCCAGCAGCCGCCGGGGGTCGCGGACCGGGGAGCTGTTTTTT. This chain uses TRBV7-9 with TRBJ2-2, with TRBD2 as a possible D gene (6 bases). The CDR3 sequence is 15 residues long. Germline V gives CDR1 SEHNR, CDR2 FQNEAQ (reference sequence). V dropped 5 bases and J dropped 5 bases, with 15 bases sitting between them.

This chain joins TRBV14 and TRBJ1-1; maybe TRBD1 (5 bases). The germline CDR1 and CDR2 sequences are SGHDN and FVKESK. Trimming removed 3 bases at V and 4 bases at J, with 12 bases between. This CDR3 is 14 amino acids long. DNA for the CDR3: TGTGCCAGCAGCCACTTCGGAAGGGGCACTGAAGCTTTCTTT. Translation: CASSHFGRGTEAFF.

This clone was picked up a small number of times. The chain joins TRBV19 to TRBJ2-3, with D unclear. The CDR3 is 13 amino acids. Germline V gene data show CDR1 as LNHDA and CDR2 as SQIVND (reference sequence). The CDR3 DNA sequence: TGTGGAACAGCCGATGGCCGTCCAGATACGCAGTATTTT. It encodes CGTADGRPDTQYF.